This T cell receptor beta chain was sequenced during a study of blood T cell repertoires in COVID-19. The wider study: Material from acute and convalescent COVID-19 was sourced from the United States, Italy and Spain. PBMCs, B-cell-depleted T cells, or T cells provided the cDNA or gDNA that made up the material.

In the original processing: Amplified reference gene primers provided the basis for estimating nucleated cell counts. Sequencing was performed with immunoSEQ multiplex PCR; in TCRdb, only in-frame clones are kept and a portion is missing. V and J calls and clone size are as listed in that table; D and trimming were resolved from the DNA. This sample has over 200,000 clones, with about 80% found just once. Germline CDR1 SEHNR, CDR2 FQNEAQ (reference sequence). V shed 7 bases and J shed 8 bases, with 18 bases lying between them. The CDR3 is 13 amino acids. This receptor was obtained from a woman of 80 years or more with acute or convalescent COVID-19. Sequenced input: peripheral blood. The V gene is TRBV7-9, the J gene TRBJ2-7; D might be TRBD1 (5 bases). The CDR3 sequence: CASTQAGAMKQYF. CDR3 nucleotide sequence: TGTGCCAGCACCCAAGCTGGGGCCATGAAGCAGTACTTC.